Following are 18 T cell receptor beta chains from one sample sequenced in a study of cytomegalovirus exposure and HLA in healthy donors. PCR was performed using 60 Vbeta and 13 Jbeta primers. The assay was immunoSEQ multiplex PCR, and TCRdb's table has in-frame clones only and misses some. This sample has about 300,000 clones; around 86% occur once, and the top ten carry less than 4%. Material for sequencing was PBMCs. The origin of the receptors is a man aged 35 to 55 in good health and CMV-seropositive.

This chain links TRBV28 with TRBJ1-2; tentative D call: TRBD1 (6 bases). The V and J ends lost 5 bases and 5 bases respectively, with 15 bases between them. Per the germline V gene, CDR1 is MDHEN and CDR2 is SYDVKM. CDR3 length: 14 amino acids. The CDR3 here is CASSSTGRRYGYTF. CDR3 in DNA: TGTGCCAGCAGTAGCACAGGGAGAAGGTATGGCTACACCTTC.

This chain uses TRBV18 with TRBJ2-7, with a tentative D call TRBD1 (5 bases). Germline values: CDR1 KGHSH, CDR2 LQKENI. V lost 4 bases and J 0 bases, leaving 10 bases between the germline ends. The CDR3 extends over 14 amino acids. The CDR3 DNA sequence: TGTGCCAGCTCACAGGACACAGTCTCCTACGAGCAGTACTTC. Translating gives CASSQDTVSYEQYF.

The chain joins TRBV7-2 to TRBJ1-5; D is uncertain. Germline V gene sequence: CDR1 SGHTA, CDR2 FQGNSA. The CDR3 contains 13 residues. The V gene lost 5 bases and the J gene lost 4 bases, with 9 bases spanning the gap. The DNA of the CDR3 is TGTGCCAGCAGCCCGCGGGGAAATCAGCCCCAGCATTTT. As protein: CASSPRGNQPQHF.

The V and J genes are TRBV7-9 and TRBJ1-1; no firm D call. Trimming pared 1 base from V and 1 base from J, leaving 4 bases between. The CDR3 has 13 amino acids. Germline values: CDR1 SEHNR, CDR2 FQNEAQ (reference sequence). CDR3 residues: CASSLVQNTEAFF. CDR3 nucleotides: TGTGCCAGCAGCTTAGTACAGAACACTGAAGCTTTCTTT.

V and J are TRBV13 and TRBJ2-3; D unclear. V lost 5 bases to trimming and J lost 1 base, with 4 bases between them. In germline, CDR1 is PRHDT, CDR2 FYEKMQ (reference sequence). This CDR3 spans 12 amino acids. CDR3 nucleotide sequence: TGTGCCAGCAGCACGGGCACAGATACGCAGTATTTT. Its translation: CASSTGTDTQYF.

The chain employs TRBV7-9 and TRBJ2-1; perhaps TRBD1 as D (6 bases). The CDR3 has 14 residues. V dropped 2 bases and J dropped 7 bases, with 12 bases sitting between them. Germline assignment: CDR1 SEHNR and CDR2 FQNEAQ (reference sequence). The CDR3 region is CASSLSQGNNEQFF. In nucleotides, the CDR3 is TGTGCCAGCAGCTTATCCCAGGGGAATAATGAGCAGTTCTTC.

The V gene is TRBV6-6, the J gene TRBJ1-2; 7 bases are shared with TRBD1. This CDR3 is built from 15 residues. Germline assignment: CDR1 MNHNY and CDR2 SVGAGI (reference sequence). The V segment lost 2 bases and the J segment 6 bases; nucleotides outside the gene matches: 9. The CDR3 is CASSYDPGGFHGYTF. Written as DNA, the CDR3 is TGTGCCAGCAGTTACGACCCAGGGGGATTTCATGGCTACACCTTC.

The V and J genes are TRBV5-6 and TRBJ2-1, with 11 positions matching TRBD2. V trimming: 4 bases; J trimming: 7 bases; junction bases outside the gene matches: 10. Germline V gene sequence: CDR1 SGHDT, CDR2 YYEEEE. The CDR3 contains 16 residues. The chain's CDR3 is CASSSPLAGVDNEQFF. CDR3 sequence (DNA): TGTGCCAGCAGCAGCCCACTAGCGGGAGTTGATAATGAGCAGTTCTTC.

This clone was seen just once. The chain has TRBV19 and TRBJ1-1; D gene ambiguous. Germline-derived CDR1 and CDR2 are LNHDA and SQIVND (reference sequence). With 1 base removed from V and 7 bases from J, the gap between germline ends came to 7 bases. The CDR3 is made up of 12 amino acids. CDR3 DNA sequence: TGTGCCAGTAGTATAGGCCTAAATGAAGCTTTCTTT. Its protein product is CASSIGLNEAFF.

The genes are TRBV7-9 and TRBJ2-3, with TRBD2 matching over 9 bases. The CDR3 extends over 16 amino acids. V was clipped by 2 bases and J by 1 base; unmatched bases: 4. Germline assignment: CDR1 SEHNR and CDR2 FQNEAQ (reference sequence). Here the CDR3 DNA reads TGTGCCAGCAGCTTATTCGCTAGCGGGGGCACAGATACGCAGTATTTT. Amino acids: CASSLFASGGTDTQYF.

This clone was seen once. This rearrangement joins TRBV4-1 to TRBJ2-2, with a possible D match to TRBD1 (6 bases). Germline CDR1 is MGHRA and CDR2 is YSYEKL. The CDR3 loop spans 15 amino acids. The V gene lost 4 bases and the J gene lost 0 bases, with 9 bases spanning the gap. The DNA for the CDR3 is TGCGCCAGCAGCCGGGGACACACGAACACCGGGGAGCTGTTTTTT. It yields the protein CASSRGHTNTGELFF.

The chain employs TRBV18 and TRBJ1-1; D possibly corresponds to TRBD1 (6 bases). Trimming stripped 4 bases from V and 0 bases from J, with 15 bases between. Germline V lookup: CDR1 KGHSH, CDR2 LQKENI. The CDR3 contains 16 residues. CDR3: CASSLVTGRMNTEAFF. CDR3 nucleotide sequence: TGTGCCAGCTCACTAGTGACAGGACGGATGAACACTGAAGCTTTCTTT.

V is TRBV27 and J is TRBJ2-1; tentative D call: TRBD1 (6 bases). With 4 bases removed from V and 4 bases from J, the gap between germline ends came to 26 bases. CDR1 is MNHEY, CDR2 SMNVEV, per germline (reference sequence). The CDR3 length is 19 residues. The CDR3 region has the DNA TGTGCCAGCAGTTCGGACAGACCACTAGGGTCAGCGGCGTACAATGAGCAGTTCTTC. Translated, it gives CASSSDRPLGSAAYNEQFF.

This chain joins TRBV9 and TRBJ2-2, with D possibly matching TRBD1 (6 bases). From germline, CDR1 is SGDLS and CDR2 YYNGEE. The CDR3 sequence is 17 residues long. V lost 4 bases to trimming and J lost 0 bases, with 16 bases between them. The CDR3 region has the DNA TGTGCCAGCAGCCCCCCCGGGACACCCGCGAACACCGGGGAGCTGTTTTTT. Its translation: CASSPPGTPANTGELFF.

This clone occurred once. The chain recombines TRBV5-1 with TRBJ2-3, with 7 bases that match TRBD1. CDR1 is SGHRS, CDR2 YFSETQ, per germline. Losses at the gene ends were 4 bases for V and 4 bases for J; bases not matched to a gene: 15. There are 17 residues in the CDR3. The CDR3 nucleotides are TGCGCCAGCAGCCCCGGGTCAGGGGGAGTGTTTTCAGATACGCAGTATTTT. This codes for CASSPGSGGVFSDTQYF.

The chain employs TRBV6-4 and TRBJ1-4; D perhaps matches TRBD1 (5 bases). Germline values: CDR1 MRHNA, CDR2 SNTAGT. With 6 bases removed from V and 2 bases from J, the gap between germline ends came to 13 bases. The CDR3 length is 15 residues. Here the CDR3 reads CASRTDGSTNEKLFF. CDR3 bases: TGTGCCAGCAGGACAGACGGAAGCACTAATGAAAAACTGTTTTTT.

This clone was seen only a few times. The same CDR3 can be traced to other DNA sequences in this sample. The chain is built from TRBV29-1 and TRBJ1-1; unclear D gene. The germline V gene has CDR1 SQVTM and CDR2 ANQGSEA. The CDR3 sequence is 17 residues long. V dropped 6 bases and J dropped 1 base, with 24 bases sitting between them. CDR3 coding DNA: TGCAGCGTGTCCACAAGTGGAGGACGGCATACGAACACTGAAGCTTTCTTT. Encoded protein: CSVSTSGGRHTNTEAFF.

The chain's CDR3 is CSARGDRGTDTQYF. The CDR3 coding sequence is TGCAGCGCCAGGGGGGACAGGGGCACAGATACGCAGTATTTT. This chain connects TRBV29-1 to TRBJ2-3; 9 bases are a match to TRBD1. CDR1 is SQVTM, CDR2 ANQGSEA, per germline. The V gene end was trimmed by 7 bases and the J gene end by 1 base; junction bases not matched to a gene: 6. This CDR3 has 14 residues.